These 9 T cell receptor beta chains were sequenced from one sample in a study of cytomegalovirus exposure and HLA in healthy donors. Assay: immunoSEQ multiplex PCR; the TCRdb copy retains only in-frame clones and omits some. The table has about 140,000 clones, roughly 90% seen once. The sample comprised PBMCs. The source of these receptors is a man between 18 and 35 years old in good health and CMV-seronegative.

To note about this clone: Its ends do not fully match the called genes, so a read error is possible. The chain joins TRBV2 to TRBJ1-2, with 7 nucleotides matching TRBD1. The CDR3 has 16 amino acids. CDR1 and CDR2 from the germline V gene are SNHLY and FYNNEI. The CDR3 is CASREVGQAVFYGYTF. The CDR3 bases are TGTGCCAGCAGAGAAGTCGGACAGGCAGTCTTCTATGGCTACACCTTC.

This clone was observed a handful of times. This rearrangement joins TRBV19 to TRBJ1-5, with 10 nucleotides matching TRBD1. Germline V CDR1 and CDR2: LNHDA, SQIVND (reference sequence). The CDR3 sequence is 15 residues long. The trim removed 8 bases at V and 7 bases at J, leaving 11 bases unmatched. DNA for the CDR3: TGTGCCAGTGCCGCCGGGACAGGGGACGTGCAGCCCCAGCATTTT. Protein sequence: CASAAGTGDVQPQHF.

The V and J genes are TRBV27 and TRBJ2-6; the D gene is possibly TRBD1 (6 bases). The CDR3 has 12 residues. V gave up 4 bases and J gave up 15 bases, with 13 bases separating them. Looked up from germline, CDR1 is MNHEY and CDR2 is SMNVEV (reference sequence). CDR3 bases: TGTGCCAGCAGTTCCACAGGGCTTGACCTGACTTTC. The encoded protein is CASSSTGLDLTF.

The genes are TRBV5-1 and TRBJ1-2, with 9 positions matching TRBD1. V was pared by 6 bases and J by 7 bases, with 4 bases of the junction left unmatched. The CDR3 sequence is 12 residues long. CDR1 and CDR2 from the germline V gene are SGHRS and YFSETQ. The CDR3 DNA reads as TGCGCCAGCACACAGGGGGCCGGTGGCTACACCTTC. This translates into CASTQGAGGYTF.

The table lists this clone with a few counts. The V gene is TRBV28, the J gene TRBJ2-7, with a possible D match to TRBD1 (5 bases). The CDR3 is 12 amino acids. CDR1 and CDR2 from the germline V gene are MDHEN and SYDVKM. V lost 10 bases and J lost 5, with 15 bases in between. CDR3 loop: CATAWGRDEQYF. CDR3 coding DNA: TGTGCCACCGCGTGGGGCCGGGACGAGCAGTACTTC.

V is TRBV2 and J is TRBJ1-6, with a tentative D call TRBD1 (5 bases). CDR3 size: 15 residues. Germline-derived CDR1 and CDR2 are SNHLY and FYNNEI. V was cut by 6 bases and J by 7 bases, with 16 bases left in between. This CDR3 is CASRGPGRGNSPLHF. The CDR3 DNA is TGTGCCAGCAGGGGACCGGGACGGGGGAATTCACCCCTCCACTTT. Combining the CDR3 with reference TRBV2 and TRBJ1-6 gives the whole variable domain EPEVTQTPSHQVTQMGQEVILRCVPISNHLYFYWYRQILGQKVEFLVSFYNNEISEKSEIFDDQFSVERPDGSNFTLKIRSTKLEDSAMYFCASRGPGRGNSPLHFGNGTRLTVT.

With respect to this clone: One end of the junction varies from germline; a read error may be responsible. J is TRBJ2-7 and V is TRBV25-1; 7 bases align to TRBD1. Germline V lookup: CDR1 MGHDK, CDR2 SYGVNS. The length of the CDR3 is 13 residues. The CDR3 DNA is TGTGCCAGCGGCAACAGGGGTTCCTCCGAGCAGTACTTC. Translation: CASGNRGSSEQYF.

The chain's CDR3 is CASSLSTGTGYTF. The CDR3 coding sequence is TGTGCCAGCAGTTTATCGACAGGGACTGGCTACACCTTC. V and J are TRBV28 and TRBJ1-2; 7 nucleotides align to TRBD1. Germline CDR1 MDHEN, CDR2 SYDVKM. The junction had 3 bases not matched to a gene; V was cut back by 1 base and J by 7 bases. The CDR3 runs 13 residues.

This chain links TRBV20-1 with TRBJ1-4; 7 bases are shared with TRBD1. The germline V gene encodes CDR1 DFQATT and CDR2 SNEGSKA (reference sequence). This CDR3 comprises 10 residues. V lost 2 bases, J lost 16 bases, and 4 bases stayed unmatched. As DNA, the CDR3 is TGCAGTGCTAGAAGGGACAGTCCGTTTTTT. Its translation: CSARRDSPFF.